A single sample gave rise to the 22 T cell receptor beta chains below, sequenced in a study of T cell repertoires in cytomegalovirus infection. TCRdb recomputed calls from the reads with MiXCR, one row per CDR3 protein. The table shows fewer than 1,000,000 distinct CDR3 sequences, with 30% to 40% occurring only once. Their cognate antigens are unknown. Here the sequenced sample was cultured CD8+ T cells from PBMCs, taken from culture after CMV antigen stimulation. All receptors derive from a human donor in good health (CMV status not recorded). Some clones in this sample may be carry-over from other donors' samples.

The chain's CDR3 is CASSKLGTYEQYV. As DNA, the CDR3 is TGTGCCAGCAGTAAGTTGGGAACCTACGAGCAGTACGTC. This chain connects TRBV6-6 to TRBJ2-7; no clear D gene. The CDR3 has 13 residues. The V and J ends lost 5 bases and 2 bases respectively, with 10 bases between them. CDR1 is MNHNY, CDR2 SVGAGI, per germline (reference sequence).

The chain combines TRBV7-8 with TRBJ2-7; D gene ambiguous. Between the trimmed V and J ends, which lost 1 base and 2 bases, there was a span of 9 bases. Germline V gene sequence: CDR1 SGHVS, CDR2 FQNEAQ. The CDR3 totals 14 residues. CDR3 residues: CASSLDPDPYEQYF. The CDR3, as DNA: TGTGCCAGCAGCTTAGATCCAGATCCCTACGAGCAGTACTTC.

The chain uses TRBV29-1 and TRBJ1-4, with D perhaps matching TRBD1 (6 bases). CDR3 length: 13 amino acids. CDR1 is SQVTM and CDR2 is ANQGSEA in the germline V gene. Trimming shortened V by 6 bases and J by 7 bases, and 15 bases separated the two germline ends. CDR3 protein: CSVLQGSGEKLFF. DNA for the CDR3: TGCAGCGTCCTACAGGGAAGTGGTGAAAAACTGTTTTTT.

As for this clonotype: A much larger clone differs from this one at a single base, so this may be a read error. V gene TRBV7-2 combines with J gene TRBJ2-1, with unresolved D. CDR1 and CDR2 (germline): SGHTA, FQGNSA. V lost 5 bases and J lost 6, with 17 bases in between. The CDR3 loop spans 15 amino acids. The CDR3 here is CASSTWPHLRNEQFF. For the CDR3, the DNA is TGTGCCAGCAGCACCTGGCCCCACCTGCGCAATGAGCAGTTCTTC.

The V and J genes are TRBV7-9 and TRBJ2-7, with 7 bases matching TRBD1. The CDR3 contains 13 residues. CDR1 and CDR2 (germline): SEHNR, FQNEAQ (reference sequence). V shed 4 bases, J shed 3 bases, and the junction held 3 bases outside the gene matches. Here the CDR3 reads CASSWGQIYEQYF. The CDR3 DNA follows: TGTGCCAGCAGCTGGGGACAGATCTACGAGCAGTACTTC.

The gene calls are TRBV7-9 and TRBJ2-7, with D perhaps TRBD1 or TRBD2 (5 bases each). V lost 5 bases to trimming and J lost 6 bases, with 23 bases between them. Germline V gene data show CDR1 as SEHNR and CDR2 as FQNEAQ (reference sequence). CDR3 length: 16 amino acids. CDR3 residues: CASSSPGTGLQGEQYF. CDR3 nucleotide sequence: TGTGCCAGCAGCAGTCCCGGGACGGGTCTGCAGGGCGAGCAGTACTTC.

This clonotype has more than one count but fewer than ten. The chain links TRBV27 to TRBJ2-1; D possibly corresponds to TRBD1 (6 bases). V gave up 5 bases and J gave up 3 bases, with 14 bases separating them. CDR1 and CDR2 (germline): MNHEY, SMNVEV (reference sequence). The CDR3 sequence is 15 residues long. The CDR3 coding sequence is TGTGCCAGCAGTCCAGGGGCAAGATTCTACAATGAGCAGTTCTTC. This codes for CASSPGARFYNEQFF.

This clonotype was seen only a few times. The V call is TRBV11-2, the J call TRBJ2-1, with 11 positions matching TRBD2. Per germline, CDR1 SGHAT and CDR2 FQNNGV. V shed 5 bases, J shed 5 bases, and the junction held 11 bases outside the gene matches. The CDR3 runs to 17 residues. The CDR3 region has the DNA TGTGCCAGCAGCAAAAAGGTGGGACTAGCGGAACACAATGAGCAGTTCTTC. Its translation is CASSKKVGLAEHNEQFF.

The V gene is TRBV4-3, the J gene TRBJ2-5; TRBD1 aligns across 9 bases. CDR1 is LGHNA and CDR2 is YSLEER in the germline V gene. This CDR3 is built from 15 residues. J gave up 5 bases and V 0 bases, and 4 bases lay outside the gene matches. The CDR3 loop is CASSQDGQGLETQYF. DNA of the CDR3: TGCGCCAGCAGCCAAGACGGACAGGGGTTGGAGACCCAGTACTTC.

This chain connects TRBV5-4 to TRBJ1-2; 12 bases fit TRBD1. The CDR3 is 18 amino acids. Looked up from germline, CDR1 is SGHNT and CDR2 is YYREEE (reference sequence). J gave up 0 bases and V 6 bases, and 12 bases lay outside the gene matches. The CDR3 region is CASTGSGTGGHSNYGYTF. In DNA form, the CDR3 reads TGTGCCAGCACCGGAAGTGGGACAGGGGGCCACTCTAACTATGGCTACACCTTC. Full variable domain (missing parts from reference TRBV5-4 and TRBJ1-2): ETGVTQSPTHLIKTRGQQVTLRCSSQSGHNTVSWYQQALGQGPQFIFQYYREEENGRGNFPPRFSGLQFPNYSSELNVNALELDDSALYLCASTGSGTGGHSNYGYTFGSGTRLTVV.

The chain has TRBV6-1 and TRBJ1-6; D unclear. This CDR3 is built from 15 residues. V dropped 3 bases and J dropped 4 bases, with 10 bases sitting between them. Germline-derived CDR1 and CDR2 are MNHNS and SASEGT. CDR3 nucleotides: TGTGCCAGCAGTGATCCGGGAGAGTATAATTCACCCCTCCACTTT. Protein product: CASSDPGEYNSPLHF.

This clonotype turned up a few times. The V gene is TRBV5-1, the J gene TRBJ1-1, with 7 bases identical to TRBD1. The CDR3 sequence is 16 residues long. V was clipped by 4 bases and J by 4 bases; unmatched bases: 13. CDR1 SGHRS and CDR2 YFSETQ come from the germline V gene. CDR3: CASSHRETGFGTEAFF. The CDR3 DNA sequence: TGCGCCAGCAGCCATAGGGAGACAGGGTTCGGCACTGAAGCTTTCTTT.

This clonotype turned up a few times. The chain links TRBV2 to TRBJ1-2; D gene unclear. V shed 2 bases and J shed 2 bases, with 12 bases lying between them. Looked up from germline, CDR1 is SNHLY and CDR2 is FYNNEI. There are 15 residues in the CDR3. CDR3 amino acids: CASSELEGLNYGYTF. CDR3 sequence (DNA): TGTGCCAGCAGTGAACTTGAGGGCTTAAACTATGGCTACACCTTC.

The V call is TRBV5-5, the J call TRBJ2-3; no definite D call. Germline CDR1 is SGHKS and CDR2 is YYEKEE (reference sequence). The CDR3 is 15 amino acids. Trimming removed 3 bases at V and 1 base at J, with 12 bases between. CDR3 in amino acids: CASSSRPWGTDTQYF. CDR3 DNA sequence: TGTGCCAGCAGCTCCCGTCCCTGGGGCACAGATACGCAGTATTTT. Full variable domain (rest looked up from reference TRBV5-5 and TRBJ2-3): DAGVTQSPTHLIKTRGQQVTLRCSPISGHKSVSWYQQVLGQGPQFIFQYYEKEERGRGNFPDRFSARQFPNYSSELNVNALLLGDSALYLCASSSRPWGTDTQYFGPGTRLTVL.

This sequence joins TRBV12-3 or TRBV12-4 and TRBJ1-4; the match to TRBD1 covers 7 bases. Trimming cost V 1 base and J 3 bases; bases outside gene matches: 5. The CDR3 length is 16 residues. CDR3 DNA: TGTGCCAGCAGTTTAGATAGACAGGGACCTAATGAAAAACTGTTTTTT. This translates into CASSLDRQGPNEKLFF.

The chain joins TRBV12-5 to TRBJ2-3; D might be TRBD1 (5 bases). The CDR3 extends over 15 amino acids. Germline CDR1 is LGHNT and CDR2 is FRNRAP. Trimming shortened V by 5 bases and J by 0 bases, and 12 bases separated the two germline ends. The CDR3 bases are TGTGCTAGTGGTCAGGGCCAAACTAGCACAGATACGCAGTATTTT. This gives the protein CASGQGQTSTDTQYF.

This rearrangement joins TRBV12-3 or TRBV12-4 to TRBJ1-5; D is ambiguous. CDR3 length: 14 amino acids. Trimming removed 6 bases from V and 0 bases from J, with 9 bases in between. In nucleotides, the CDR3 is TGTGCCAGCAGCGCTTGGGGTAGCAATCAGCCCCAGCATTTT. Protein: CASSAWGSNQPQHF.

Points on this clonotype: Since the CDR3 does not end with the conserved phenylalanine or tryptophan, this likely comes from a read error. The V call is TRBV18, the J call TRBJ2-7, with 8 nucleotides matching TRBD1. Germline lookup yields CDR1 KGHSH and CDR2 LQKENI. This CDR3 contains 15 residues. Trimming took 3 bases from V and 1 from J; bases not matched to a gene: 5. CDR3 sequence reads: CASSPRDRTSYEQYL. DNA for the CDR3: TGTGCCAGCTCACCCCGGGACAGGACTTCCTACGAGCAGTACCTC.

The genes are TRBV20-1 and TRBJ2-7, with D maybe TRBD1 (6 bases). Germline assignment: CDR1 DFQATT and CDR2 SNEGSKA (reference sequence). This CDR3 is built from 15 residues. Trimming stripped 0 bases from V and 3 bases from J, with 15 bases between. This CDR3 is CSARDGQHANYEQYV. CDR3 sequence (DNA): TGCAGTGCTAGAGACGGACAGCACGCAAACTACGAGCAGTACGTC.

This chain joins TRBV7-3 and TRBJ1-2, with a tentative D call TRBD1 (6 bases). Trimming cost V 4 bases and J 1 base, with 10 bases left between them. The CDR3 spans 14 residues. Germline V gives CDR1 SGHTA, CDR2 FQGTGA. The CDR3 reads CASSSGANNYGYTF. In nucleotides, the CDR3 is TGTGCCAGCAGCTCAGGGGCCAATAACTATGGCTACACCTTC.

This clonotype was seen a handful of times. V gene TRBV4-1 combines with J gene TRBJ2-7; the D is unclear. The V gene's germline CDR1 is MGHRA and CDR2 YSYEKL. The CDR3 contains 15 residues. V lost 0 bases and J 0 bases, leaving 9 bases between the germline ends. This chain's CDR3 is CASSQERWGSYEQYF. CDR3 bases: TGCGCCAGCAGCCAAGAAAGGTGGGGCTCCTACGAGCAGTACTTC.

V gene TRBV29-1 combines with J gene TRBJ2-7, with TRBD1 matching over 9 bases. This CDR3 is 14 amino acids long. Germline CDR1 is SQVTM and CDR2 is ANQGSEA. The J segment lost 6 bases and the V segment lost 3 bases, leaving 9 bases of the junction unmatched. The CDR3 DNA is TGCAGCGTTGATTACAGGGGGCGGGTAGGCGAGCAGTACTTC. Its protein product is CSVDYRGRVGEQYF.